Below, one TCR beta chain is given with its context. The table lists this clonotype with many counts. It has no known antigen specificity. It has no much larger one-base neighbor in the sample; base qualities were not kept. This entry comes from a study of T cells in Graves' hyperthyroidism and ophthalmopathy (dated by TCRdb to the late 2010s). Concerning the study at large: Peripheral blood was sampled at the time of initial diagnosis, prior to any treatment. Prospective prediction of ophthalmopathy was tested in an independent validation cohort of 18 to 20 hyperthyroidism patients and roughly 16 patients who later progressed to ophthalmopathy. The paper describes TCR Vbeta CDR3 sequencing of 135 peripheral blood samples, made up of 43 ophthalmopathy patients, around 78 hyperthyroidism patients and approximately 17 progressor patients. Following sampling, methimazole starting at 30 mg daily was given to hyperthyroidism patients, and high-dose intravenous methylprednisolone was given to ophthalmopathy patients. Thyroid tissue and blood T-cell repertoires from six Graves' hyperthyroidism patients were also compared in the study. The approximately 90 discovery patients were randomly split 7:3 into training and test sets. To identify distinguishing TCR V-J signatures, a discovery cohort of around 98 patients was used, comprising some 45 with Graves' ophthalmopathy and around 60 with stable Graves' hyperthyroidism.

Overall results and qualifications from the work: In cross-validation, a model built on a 13 V-J signature told ophthalmopathy apart from stable hyperthyroidism with approximately 91% sensitivity and around 84% specificity, and in testing the same model reached 80%/75%. In validation, progression to ophthalmopathy was predicted by the model with around 70% sensitivity and just over 72% specificity, a median of 6.5 months before onset. Most expanded thyroid clonotypes (frequency above 0.001) were also found in blood, which suggests that blood repertoires may mirror thyroid immune responses. No statistical method was used to set the sample size in advance, and investigators knew the group allocation.

Reading the germline V gene gives CDR1 SGHTA and CDR2 FQGNSA. V and J are truncated by 1 base and 3 bases respectively, leaving an intervening sequence of 10 bases. The CDR3 runs 14 residues from the cysteine to the phenylalanine. Solely the CDR3 DNA is kept, with 42 bases framed from the first base. The TCR beta CDR3 regions were amplified from the RNA transcripts. The first round of RT-PCR for the TCR CDR3 was performed with the HTBI primer set and the Qiagen OneStep RT-PCR kit. A second multiplex PCR round built the libraries, followed by size selection and purification. Paired-end sequencing of the libraries was performed with 100 bp reads on an Illumina HiSeq2000. In the source study's methods: SOAPnuke was used to process the raw data, throwing out any read that contained adapters or uncalled bases, had a mean Phred below 15, or lacked an exact constant-primer or identifier match. COPE v1.2.5 was used to merge high-quality paired reads, and clonotypes were defined as unique nucleotide sequences. MiTCR v1.1 was used to align the clonotypes against IMGT TRBV, TRBD and TRBJ reference segments. The analysis was restricted to V-J combinations with a frequency above 0.0001, which together covered about 99% of the repertoires. A TCS score was defined as the ratio between F50 (clonal expansion) and ExV (chaos), using BLOSUM62-based TCRdist between CDR3 peptides within each V-J. Welch's t-statistics and random forest reduced just over 500 V-J features to 13, which were used in a naive Bayes classifier (R e1071). The similarity between thyroid and blood repertoires was quantified using the Morisita-Horn index. TCRdb handled the public reads itself, with Q25 trimming in fastp and clone calling in MiXCR, and kept productive beta chains. Rows are combined by CDR3 protein, so each entry shows the most common genes and DNA. TCRdb's processing, not the authors', yielded these V and J calls. Within this sample are around 700,000 distinct CDR3 sequences, with roughly a third of them counted one time only. The top ten constitute less than 40% of the sample.

Graves' hyperthyroidism was defined as stable when no progression to ophthalmopathy occurred over 18 months of follow-up. The hyperthyroidism patients were between 18 and 65 years old and newly diagnosed, with a disease duration of less than 2 months. Patients with uncontrolled infections, other autoimmune diseases, pregnancy or lactation were excluded. Diagnoses were established on the basis of clinical symptoms, serum thyroxine and TRAb, thyroid ultrasound, and orbital computed tomography. PBMCs were separated from approximately 10 ml of fresh peripheral blood using Ficoll-Paque density gradient centrifugation. Total RNA was extracted using Trizol reagent, and RNA quality was assessed on an Agilent 2100 Bioanalyzer.

The chain employs TRBV7-2 and TRBJ2-7; no D segment can be confidently identified. Material for sequencing was blood. The sequence came from a woman aged 40 to 50 with Graves' hyperthyroidism. In nucleotide form, the sequence is TGTGCCAGCAGCTTAGGTATAGCAAGCTACGAGCAGTACTTC. It codes for CASSLGIASYEQYF.